This T cell receptor beta chain was retrieved from a study of monozygotic twins with inflammatory bowel disease (dated by TCRdb to the late 2010s). General notes on the study: The full study comprised around 30 monozygotic twin pairs: nine German pairs (four IBD-concordant, five IBD-discordant) and 19 IBD-discordant Danish pairs. Disease-associated traits were sought mainly through comparisons between IBD patients and their genetically identical healthy co-twins within discordant pairs. Each individual had, on average, about 151 000 unique TCRalpha sequences and 181 000 unique TCRbeta sequences available for analysis.

Study-level results and caveats: Background noise and inter-individual variability may have been introduced into the repertoires by the differing immunosuppressive treatments among patients. The results gave no support for a single strong signal or clonotype linked to IBD. No difference in repertoire similarity was observed between concordant and discordant twins, possibly owing to limited statistical power. Different T cell subtypes could not be distinguished in the analysis. Measured by the inverse Simpson index, TCRbeta repertoire diversity was lower in IBD patients than in their healthy co-twins. IBD patients shared fewer clonotypes with other individuals than healthy twins did, most markedly in patients showing signs of disease activity.

The germline V gene provides CDR1 SGHTA and CDR2 FQGNSA. From the cysteine up to the phenylalanine, the CDR3 has a length of 15 residues. No nucleotide data were recorded. Libraries were constructed by 5' RACE. The input for every TCR library was approximately 3,500 ng of total RNA. For each sample, cDNA was synthesized in eight separate reactions using SMARTScribe reverse transcriptase. During cDNA synthesis, template switching introduced unique molecular identifiers that contained a 6-nucleotide sample barcode. TCRalpha and TCRbeta cDNA was amplified by two nested PCRs of approximately 17 and 9 cycles, with bead purification after each PCR. Before amplification, the cDNA was treated with uracil DNA-glycosylase and purified using the QIAquick PCR purification kit. The second PCR was the step at which Illumina TruSeq-compatible adapters and sample-specific barcodes were added. TapeStation and Qubit were used to check library quality and concentration, and around 5.2 ng of each library went into the pool. Pooled libraries were sequenced on an Illumina HiSeq2500 single-index Rapid Run with 2 x 100 bp reads and custom sequencing primers. The paper's processing steps were these. UMI-based consensus assembly with MiGEC version 1.2.6 was used to correct PCR and sequencing errors. MiXCR version 2.1.1 handled V(D)J alignment, clonotype assembly and CDR3 extraction. Gene usage, clonotype sharing and MAIT/NKT TCR abundance were normalised by analysing the top 1000, 10 000 and 20 000 clonotypes per sample. Diversity was computed as the inverse Simpson index with the vegan R package after downsampling to 27 000 UMIs. Paired Mann-Whitney U tests were applied to discordant twin pairs, with Benjamini-Hochberg correction for multiple testing. Through TCRdb reprocessing, the reads give one entry per CDR3 protein sequence; DNA is omitted. The V and J calls here are based on TCRdb, not the publication. In this sample's table one finds 200,000 to 250,000 distinct CDR3 sequences. Of the sample, roughly 7.5% is held by the ten largest clones.

An approximately 2.5 ml peripheral blood sample was drawn into PAXgene tubes per donor and stored at -80°C. Total RNA was isolated from whole blood with the PAXgene blood miRNA kit on an automated QIAcube, without T cell sorting. Peripheral blood from monozygotic twin pairs concordant or discordant for inflammatory bowel disease was subjected to deep TCRalpha and TCRbeta repertoire profiling with unique molecular barcoding. For every twin pair, smoking habits were documented, and each individual was categorised as a current, former or never smoker. Comments on this clonotype: Its antigen is unknown.

This receptor chain uses TRBV7-2 and TRBJ2-2; TCRdb's D call of TRBD1 is untestable without DNA. The source is a human donor with ulcerative colitis or Crohn's disease, or a healthy co-twin of an affected twin (not recorded which). The material sequenced was blood. The CDR3 sequence is CASSLNGAGTGELFF.